The clone carrying this T cell receptor beta chain was seen at least ten times. Combining a sample-barcoded 5' primer with a J-beta primer mix, a second PCR ran for roughly 7 to 11 cycles. TCRdb used MiXCR to reprocess the 5' RACE reads, holding one entry per CDR3 protein. The repertoire has more than 900,000 distinct CDR3 sequences, roughly 29% of them found once; the top ten carry roughly 10%. This record comes from a study of blood T cells in healthy people across ages. Per germline, CDR1 MDHEN and CDR2 SYDVKM. The CDR3 totals 10 residues. V was pared by 3 bases and J by 7 bases, with 1 base between. These data also featured in a second study, about T cells of mothers and their children.

V and J are TRBV28 and TRBJ1-5; D remains unclear. The clonotype was recovered from a woman between 40 and 55 years old in good health. Sequencing was carried out using blood. CDR3 sequence: CASSFQPQHF. The CDR3 DNA reads as TGTGCCAGCAGTTTCCAGCCCCAGCATTTT.